The rows below give T cell receptor beta chains drawn from one sample of a study of blood T cell repertoires in COVID-19. Libraries were prepared by immunoSEQ multiplex PCR; TCRdb keeps only in-frame clonotypes and omits some of them. The sample includes some 50,000 clones, 84% of them seen just once. Specimen: peripheral blood. The receptors were gathered from a man between 50 and 59 years old with acute or convalescent COVID-19. Each CDR3 is given with its conserved first and last residue. D genes are given only for firm matches. Clone size is not always given. Where it is, it says once, few, many or a class for expanded clones.

j_call: TRBJ2-1; d_call: -; v_call: TRBV5-1; clone_size: few; cdr3_aa: CASTPRGGSYNEQFF; cdr3_nt: TGCGCCAGCACCCCTCGAGGTGGCTCCTACAATGAGCAGTTCTTC
j_call: TRBJ1-5; d_call: TRBD1; v_call: TRBV30; clone_size: -; cdr3_aa: CAWMAQGASNQPQHF; cdr3_nt: TGTGCCTGGATGGCGCAGGGGGCTAGCAATCAGCCCCAGCATTTT
j_call: TRBJ1-6; d_call: -; v_call: TRBV7-9; clone_size: -; cdr3_aa: CASSLALSGNSPLHF; cdr3_nt: TGTGCCAGCAGCTTAGCGCTGTCAGGAAATTCACCCCTCCACTTT
j_call: TRBJ2-5; d_call: TRBD2; v_call: TRBV5-4; clone_size: -; cdr3_aa: CASSLSLAGGPSETQYF; cdr3_nt: TGTGCCAGCAGCTTGTCACTAGCGGGAGGGCCCTCAGAGACCCAGTACTTC
j_call: TRBJ1-5; d_call: TRBD1; v_call: TRBV30; clone_size: -; cdr3_aa: CAWSVSPGTGGSFGQPQHF; cdr3_nt: TGTGCCTGGAGTGTATCCCCCGGGACAGGGGGCTCTTTCGGTCAGCCCCAGCATTTT
j_call: TRBJ1-2; d_call: -; v_call: TRBV9; clone_size: -; cdr3_aa: CASSPETGTPNYGYTF; cdr3_nt: TGTGCCAGCAGCCCTGAAACAGGGACCCCTAACTATGGCTACACCTTC
j_call: TRBJ2-3; d_call: -; v_call: TRBV3-1/TRBV3-2; clone_size: -; cdr3_aa: CASSQGGLPDTQYF; cdr3_nt: TGTGCCAGCAGCCAAGGTGGACTGCCAGATACGCAGTATTTT
j_call: TRBJ1-2; d_call: -; v_call: TRBV25-1; clone_size: -; cdr3_aa: CASSESGGVKVRGYTF; cdr3_nt: TGTGCCAGCAGTGAATCGGGCGGGGTGAAAGTAAGGGGCTACACCTTC
j_call: TRBJ2-2; d_call: TRBD2; v_call: TRBV28; clone_size: once; cdr3_aa: CASSLPTSGRIKDTGELFF; cdr3_nt: TGTGCCAGCAGTTTACCGACTAGCGGGAGGATTAAAGACACCGGGGAGCTGTTTTTT
j_call: TRBJ2-1; d_call: TRBD1; v_call: TRBV5-1; clone_size: -; cdr3_aa: CASSTGQETNEQFF; cdr3_nt: TGCGCCAGCAGCACGGGACAGGAAACCAATGAGCAGTTCTTC
j_call: TRBJ2-2; d_call: TRBD2; v_call: TRBV5-1; clone_size: -; cdr3_aa: CASSLTREGGNTGELFF; cdr3_nt: TGCGCCAGCAGCTTAACCCGGGAGGGCGGGAACACCGGGGAGCTGTTTTTT
j_call: TRBJ2-7; d_call: -; v_call: TRBV6-6; clone_size: -; cdr3_aa: CASRTVQHSHEQYF; cdr3_nt: TGTGCCAGCAGAACGGTACAGCATTCCCACGAGCAGTACTTC
j_call: TRBJ1-2; d_call: TRBD1; v_call: TRBV12-3/TRBV12-4; clone_size: -; cdr3_aa: CASTPTGVFGYTF; cdr3_nt: TGTGCCAGCACCCCCACAGGGGTATTTGGCTACACCTTC
j_call: TRBJ2-7; d_call: -; v_call: TRBV24-1; clone_size: -; cdr3_aa: CATSETGAQAGSSYEQYF; cdr3_nt: TGTGCCACCAGTGAGACGGGAGCACAAGCTGGGAGCTCCTACGAGCAGTACTTC
j_call: TRBJ2-7; d_call: TRBD2; v_call: TRBV11-2; clone_size: few; cdr3_aa: CASSLLAGAGEQYF; cdr3_nt: TGTGCCAGCAGCTTATTAGCGGGAGCGGGCGAGCAGTACTTC
j_call: TRBJ1-5; d_call: -; v_call: TRBV7-2; clone_size: -; cdr3_aa: CASSLVGGTNQPQHF; cdr3_nt: TGTGCCAGCAGCTTAGTAGGGGGAACTAATCAGCCCCAGCATTTT